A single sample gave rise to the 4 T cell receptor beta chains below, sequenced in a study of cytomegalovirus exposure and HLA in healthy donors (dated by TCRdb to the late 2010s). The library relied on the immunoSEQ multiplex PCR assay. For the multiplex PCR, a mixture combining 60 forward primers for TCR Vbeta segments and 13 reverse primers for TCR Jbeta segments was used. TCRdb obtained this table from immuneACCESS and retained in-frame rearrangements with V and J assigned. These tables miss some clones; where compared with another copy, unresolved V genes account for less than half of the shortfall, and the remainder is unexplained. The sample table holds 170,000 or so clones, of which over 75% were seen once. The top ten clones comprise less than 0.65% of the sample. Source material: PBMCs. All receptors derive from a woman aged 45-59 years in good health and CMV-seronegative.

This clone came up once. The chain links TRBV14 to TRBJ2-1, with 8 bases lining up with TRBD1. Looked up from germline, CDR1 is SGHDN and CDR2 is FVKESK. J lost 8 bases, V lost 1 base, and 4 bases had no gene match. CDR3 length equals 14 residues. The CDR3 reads CASSQGTGYHEQFF. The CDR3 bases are TGTGCCAGCAGCCAAGGGACAGGGTATCATGAGCAGTTCTTC.

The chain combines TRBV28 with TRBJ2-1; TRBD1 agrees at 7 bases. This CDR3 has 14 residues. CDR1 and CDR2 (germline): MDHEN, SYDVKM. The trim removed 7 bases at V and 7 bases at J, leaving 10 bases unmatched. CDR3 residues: CASTRQGMRNEQFF. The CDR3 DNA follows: TGTGCCAGCACGCGACAGGGAATGAGGAATGAGCAGTTCTTC.

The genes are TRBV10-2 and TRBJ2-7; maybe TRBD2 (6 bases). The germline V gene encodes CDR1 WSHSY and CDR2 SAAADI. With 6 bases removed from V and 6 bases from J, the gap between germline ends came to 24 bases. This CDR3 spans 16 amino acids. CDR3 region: CASSRVGDSIRREQYF. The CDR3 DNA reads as TGCGCCAGCAGCCGAGTCGGGGACTCCATACGGCGCGAGCAGTACTTC.

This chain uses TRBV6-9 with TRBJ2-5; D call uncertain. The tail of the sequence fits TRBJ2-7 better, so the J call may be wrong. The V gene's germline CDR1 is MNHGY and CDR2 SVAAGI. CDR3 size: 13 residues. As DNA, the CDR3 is TGTGCCAGCATTGAACAGCCCGACTACGAGCAGTACTTC. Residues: CASIEQPDYEQYF.